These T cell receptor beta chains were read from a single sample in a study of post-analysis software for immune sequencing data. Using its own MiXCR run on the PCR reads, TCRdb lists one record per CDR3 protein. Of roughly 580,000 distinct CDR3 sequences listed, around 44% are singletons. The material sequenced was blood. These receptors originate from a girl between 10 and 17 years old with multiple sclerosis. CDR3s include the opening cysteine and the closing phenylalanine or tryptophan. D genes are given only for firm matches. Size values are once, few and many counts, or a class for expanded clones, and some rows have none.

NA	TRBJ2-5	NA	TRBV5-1	CASSFEGGLMEQYF	TGCGCCAGCAGCTTCGAGGGGGGTCTAATGGAGCAGTACTTC
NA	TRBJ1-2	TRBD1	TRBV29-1	CSVEPGQGDGYTF	TGCAGCGTTGAGCCCGGACAGGGGGATGGCTACACCTTC
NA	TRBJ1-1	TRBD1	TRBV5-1	CASSLWTGRNTEAFF	TGCGCCAGCAGCCTCTGGACAGGGCGAAACACTGAAGCTTTCTTT
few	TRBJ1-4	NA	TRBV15	CATSRYSSEKLFF	TGTGCCACCAGCCGTTACTCTTCAGAAAAACTGTTTTTT
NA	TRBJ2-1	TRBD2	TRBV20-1	CSAQSGTSYNEQFF	TGCAGTGCTCAGTCCGGGACTAGTTACAATGAGCAGTTCTTC
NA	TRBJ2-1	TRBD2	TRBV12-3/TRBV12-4	CASSTGTSGGSSYNEQFF	TGTGCCAGCAGCACCGGGACTAGCGGGGGGAGCTCCTACAATGAGCAGTTCTTC
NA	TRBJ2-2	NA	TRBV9	CASSAHALAKTSPTGELFF	TGTGCCAGCAGCGCTCACGCACTAGCAAAGACTTCGCCGACCGGGGAGCTGTTTTTT
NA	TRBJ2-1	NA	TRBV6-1	CASNGQNEQFF	TGTGCCAGCAATGGACAGAATGAGCAGTTCTTC
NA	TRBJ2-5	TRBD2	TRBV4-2	CASSPGTSGSEETQYF	TGTGCCAGCAGCCCAGGGACTAGCGGGAGTGAAGAGACCCAGTACTTC
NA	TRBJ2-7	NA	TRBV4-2	CASSQTSNEQYF	TGTGCCAGCAGCCAAACTAGTAACGAGCAGTACTTC
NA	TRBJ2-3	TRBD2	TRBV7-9	CASSLTSRADTQYF	TGTGCCAGCAGCCTGACTAGCCGCGCAGATACGCAGTATTTT
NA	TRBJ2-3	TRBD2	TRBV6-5	CASSYTSGGTDTQYF	TGTGCCAGCAGTTATACTAGCGGGGGCACAGATACGCAGTATTTT
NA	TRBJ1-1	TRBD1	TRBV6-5	CASRLGQGVGEAFF	TGTGCCAGCAGGCTGGGACAGGGAGTCGGGGAAGCTTTCTTT
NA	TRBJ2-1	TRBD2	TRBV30	CALDGGNSYNEQFF	TGTGCCTTAGACGGGGGGAACTCCTACAATGAGCAGTTCTTC
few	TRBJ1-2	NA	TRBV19	CASSVGGRYGYTF	TGTGCCAGTAGCGTGGGGGGACGTTATGGCTACACCTTC
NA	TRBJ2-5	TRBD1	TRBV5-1	CASSRRQGSAREQYF	TGCGCCAGCAGCCGTCGACAGGGTTCTGCTCGTGAGCAGTACTTC
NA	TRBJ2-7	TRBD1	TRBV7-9	CASSLPIRQGPTYEQYF	TGTGCCAGCAGCTTACCTATCCGACAGGGACCGACCTACGAGCAGTACTTC
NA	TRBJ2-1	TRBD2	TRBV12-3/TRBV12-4	CASSSTSGNFDEQFF	TGTGCCAGCAGTTCGACTAGCGGGAACTTCGATGAGCAGTTCTTC
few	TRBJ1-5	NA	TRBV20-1	CSARDRREGLQPQHF	TGCAGTGCTAGAGATCGAAGGGAAGGGTTGCAGCCCCAGCATTTT
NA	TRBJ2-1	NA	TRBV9	CASSKWDFTYNEQFF	TGTGCCAGCAGCAAATGGGACTTCACCTACAATGAGCAGTTCTTC
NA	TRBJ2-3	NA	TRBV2	CASMSREYTQYF	TGTGCCAGCATGTCCAGGGAATATACGCAGTATTTT
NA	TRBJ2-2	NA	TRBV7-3	CASSLNRLGNTGELFF	TGTGCCAGCAGCTTAAATCGGCTAGGGAACACCGGGGAGCTGTTTTTT
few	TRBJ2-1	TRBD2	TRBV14	CASSQAGGEQFF	TGTGCCAGCAGCCAAGCCGGGGGGGAGCAGTTCTTC
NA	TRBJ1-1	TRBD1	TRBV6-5	CASSSTGEAFF	TGTGCCAGCAGTTCGACAGGGGAAGCTTTCTTT
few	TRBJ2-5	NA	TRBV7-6	CASSSLLGDDQETQYF	TGTGCCAGCAGCTCTCTTTTGGGGGACGACCAAGAGACCCAGTACTTC
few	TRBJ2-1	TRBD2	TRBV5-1	CASSITSGRAREQFF	TGCGCCAGCAGCATTACTAGCGGGAGGGCCAGGGAGCAGTTCTTC
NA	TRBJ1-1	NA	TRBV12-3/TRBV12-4	CASSSRRGKDTEAFF	TGTGCCAGCAGTTCGCGGCGGGGGAAGGACACTGAAGCTTTCTTT
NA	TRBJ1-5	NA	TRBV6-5	CASGPRGWVQPQHF	TGTGCCAGCGGGCCAAGGGGATGGGTTCAGCCCCAGCATTTT
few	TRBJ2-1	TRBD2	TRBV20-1	CSARVRAGGLDEQFF	TGCAGTGCTAGAGTAAGAGCGGGAGGGCTTGATGAGCAGTTCTTC
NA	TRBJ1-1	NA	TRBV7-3	CASSLNALGSEAFF	TGTGCCAGCAGCTTAAACGCCCTGGGGAGTGAAGCTTTCTTT
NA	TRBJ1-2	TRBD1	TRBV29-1	CSVEVGGWGYTF	TGCAGCGTTGAAGTAGGGGGCTGGGGCTACACCTTC
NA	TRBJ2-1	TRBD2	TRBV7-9	CTSGPSYNEQFF	TGTACTAGCGGTCCTTCCTACAATGAGCAGTTCTTC
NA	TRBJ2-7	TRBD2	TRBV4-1	CASSQDGLAGGLSEQYF	TGCGCCAGCAGCCAAGACGGACTAGCGGGGGGCCTAAGCGAGCAGTACTTC
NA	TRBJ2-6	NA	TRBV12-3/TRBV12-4	CASSLAVFGANVLTF	TGTGCCAGCAGTTTAGCCGTCTTTGGGGCCAACGTCCTGACTTTC
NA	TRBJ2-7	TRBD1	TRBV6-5	CASSYSSGQGLYEQYF	TGTGCCAGCAGTTACTCCTCGGGACAGGGTCTCTACGAGCAGTACTTC
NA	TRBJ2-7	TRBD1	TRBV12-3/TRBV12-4	CASSLHRGLIDEQYF	TGTGCCAGCAGCTTACACAGGGGGCTTATCGACGAGCAGTACTTC
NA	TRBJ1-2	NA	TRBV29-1	CSVGLGGSSYGYTF	TGCAGCGTAGGATTGGGGGGCTCAAGTTATGGCTACACCTTC
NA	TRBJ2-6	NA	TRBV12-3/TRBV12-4	CASRNRMGALSSGANVLTF	TGTGCCAGCAGGAACCGGATGGGGGCTCTTAGCTCTGGGGCCAACGTCCTGACTTTC
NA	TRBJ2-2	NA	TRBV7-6	CASSLVAGSNTGELFF	TGTGCCAGCAGCTTAGTGGCAGGCTCGAACACCGGGGAGCTGTTTTTT
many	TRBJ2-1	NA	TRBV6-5	CASSYSGSYNEQFF	TGTGCCAGCAGTTACTCGGGGTCTTACAATGAGCAGTTCTTC
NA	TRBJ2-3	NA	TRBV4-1	CASSQSPRTDTQYF	TGCGCCAGCAGCCAAAGCCCCCGCACAGATACGCAGTATTTT
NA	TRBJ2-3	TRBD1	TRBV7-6	CASSPGTGVIDTQYF	TGTGCCAGCAGTCCCGGGACAGGGGTAATAGATACGCAGTATTTT
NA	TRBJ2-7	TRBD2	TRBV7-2	CASSSRRGTSDEQYF	TGTGCCAGCAGCTCGCGGAGAGGGACTAGCGACGAGCAGTACTTC
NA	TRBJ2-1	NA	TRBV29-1	CSVRMGHIYNEQFF	TGCAGCGTTCGAATGGGCCACATCTACAATGAGCAGTTCTTC
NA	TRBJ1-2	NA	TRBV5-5	CASSSSAGIFDGYTF	TGTGCCAGCAGCTCGTCTGCAGGGATTTTTGATGGCTACACCTTC
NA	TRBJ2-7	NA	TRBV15	CATSREGREQYF	TGTGCCACCAGCAGAGAGGGCCGCGAGCAGTACTTC
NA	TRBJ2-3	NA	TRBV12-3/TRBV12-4	CASSSTGPKLPDTQYF	TGTGCCAGCAGTTCCACTGGGCCCAAATTGCCAGATACGCAGTATTTT
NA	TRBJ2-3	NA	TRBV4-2	CASSQGGRDTQYF	TGTGCCAGCAGCCAAGGCGGCAGGGATACGCAGTATTTT
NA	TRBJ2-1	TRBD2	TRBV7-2	CASSPRGGEQFF	TGTGCCAGCAGCCCCCGGGGGGGGGAGCAGTTCTTC
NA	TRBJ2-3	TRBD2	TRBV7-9	CASSLAGTSDGSDTQYF	TGTGCCAGCAGCTTAGCGGGGACTAGCGACGGTTCAGATACGCAGTATTTT
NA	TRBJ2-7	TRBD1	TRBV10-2	CAAVGGTGAPYEQYF	TGCGCCGCAGTGGGAGGGACAGGGGCCCCCTACGAGCAGTACTTC